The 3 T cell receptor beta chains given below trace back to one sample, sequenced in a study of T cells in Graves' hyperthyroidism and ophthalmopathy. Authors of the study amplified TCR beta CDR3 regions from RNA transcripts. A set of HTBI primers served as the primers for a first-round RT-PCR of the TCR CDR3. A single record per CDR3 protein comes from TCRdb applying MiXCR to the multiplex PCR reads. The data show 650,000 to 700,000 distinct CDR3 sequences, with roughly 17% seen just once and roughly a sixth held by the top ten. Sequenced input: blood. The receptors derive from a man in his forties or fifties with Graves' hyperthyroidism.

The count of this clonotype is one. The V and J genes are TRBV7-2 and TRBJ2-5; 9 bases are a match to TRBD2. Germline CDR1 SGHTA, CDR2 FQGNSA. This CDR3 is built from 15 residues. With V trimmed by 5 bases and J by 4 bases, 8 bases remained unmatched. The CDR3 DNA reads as TGTGCCAGCAGCCTACTTAGCGGGAGCGGAGAGACCCAGTACTTC. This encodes CASSLLSGSGETQYF. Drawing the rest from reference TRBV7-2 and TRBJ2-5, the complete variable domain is GAGVSQSPSNKVTEKGKDVELRCDPISGHTALYWYRQSLGQGLEFLIYFQGNSAPDKSGLPSDRFSAERTGGSVSTLTIQRTQQEDSAVYLCASSLLSGSGETQYFGPGTRLLVL.

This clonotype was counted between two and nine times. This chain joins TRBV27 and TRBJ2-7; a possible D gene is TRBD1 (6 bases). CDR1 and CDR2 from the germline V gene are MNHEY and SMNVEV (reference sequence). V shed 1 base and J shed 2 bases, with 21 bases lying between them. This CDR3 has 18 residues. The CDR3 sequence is CASSLLGRGGVSAYEQYF. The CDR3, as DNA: TGTGCCAGCAGTTTATTGGGCAGGGGCGGAGTATCGGCCTACGAGCAGTACTTC.

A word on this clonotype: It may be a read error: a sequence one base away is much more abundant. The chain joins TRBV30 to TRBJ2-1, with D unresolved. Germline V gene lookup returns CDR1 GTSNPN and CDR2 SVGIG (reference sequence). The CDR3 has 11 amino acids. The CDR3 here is CAWGVGVEQFF. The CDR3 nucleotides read TGTGCCTGGGGTGTTGGAGTTGAGCAGTTCTTC.